This T cell receptor beta chain appears in the sequencing data of a study of CD8+ T cells in alopecia areata. Study results and limitations: Scalp samples also yield sequences of resident alphabeta T cells from normal skin. It was observed that many expanded lesional clones persisted in scalp and blood during tofacitinib.

Note on this clone: Its specificity is not known.

This sample's treatment: oral pan-JAK inhibitor, 5-10 mg twice daily. V was trimmed by 0 bases and J by 5 bases, leaving 12 bases between them. CDR3 size: 14 residues. CDR1 is SGHRS and CDR2 is YFSETQ in the germline V gene. RNA was extracted and reverse transcribed into cDNA as the sequencing template. Sequencing was performed with immunoSEQ multiplex PCR; in TCRdb, only in-frame clones are kept and a portion is missing. Of 80,000 to 100,000 clones listed, roughly 40% are singletons. The specimen comprised CD8+ T cells sorted from blood, sampled at week 24, from a patient treated with tofacitinib. The origin of this receptor is a human donor with alopecia areata. The chain has TRBV5-1 and TRBJ2-7; TRBD1 or TRBD2 may be the D gene (5 bases each). The CDR3 sequence: CASSLGGANDEQYF. As DNA, the CDR3 is TGCGCCAGCAGCTTGGGAGGGGCAAACGACGAGCAGTACTTC.